Given below is one T cell receptor beta chain in context. Its target antigen remains unknown. It has no much larger one-base neighbor in the sample; base qualities were not kept. TCRbeta CDR3 regions were amplified from genomic DNA using the immunoSEQ Assay, a bias-controlled multiplex PCR. The original pipeline was this. Nucleated cell counts per sample were estimated from amplification of reference gene primers within the assay. To quantify the absolute abundance of each unique TCRbeta CDR3 rearrangement, sequence reads were collapsed and filtered. For each sample, productive Simpson clonality was calculated as the square root of Simpson's diversity index over productive rearrangements. Imported from immuneACCESS, the table was reduced by TCRdb to in-frame sequences with V and J called. These copies leave out some clones; in studies compared against another copy, an unresolved V gene accounts for under half, and the cause of the remainder is not known. V, J and clone size are those of that table, while D and trimming were read from the DNA. This sample gives about 310,000 clones in total; 90% of them show up just once. The ten largest make up 0.8% to 1.3% of the sample.

The CDR3 contains 18 residues, cysteine and phenylalanine counted. Only the CDR3 DNA stays, 54 bases, in frame from base 1. V is pruned by 0 bases and J by 0 bases, leaving 3 bases of the junction without a gene match. According to the germline V gene, CDR1 reads KGHSH and CDR2 reads LQKENI. At one collaborating source in Seattle, patients were enrolled during active infection and were followed longitudinally through the course of disease. Whole blood was collected in K2EDTA tubes by collaborating institutions according to the institutions' own protocols. For TCRbeta analysis, collaborators shipped samples as frozen whole blood, isolated PBMCs, or DNA extracted from either of those sample types. This entry is derived from a study of blood T cell repertoires in COVID-19 (dated by TCRdb to about 2020). About the full investigation: Samples from collaborators originated in the United States, Italy and Spain and spanned both the acute and convalescent phases of COVID-19. The prospective study material was composed of cDNA or gDNA derived from T cells, B-cell-depleted T cells, or PBMCs. Subjects who had been exposed to COVID-19, were actively infected with it, or had recovered from it provided the deeply sampled blood TCRbeta repertoires that made up the dataset. The repertoires were released in a freely available public database intended as a resource for research on the immune response to SARS-CoV-2. Samples were obtained from the ongoing ImmuneRACE study (first 160 participants) and from some 1,200 subjects provided by 6 global collaborators. The sample metadata nearly always contained a de-identified subject ID, COVID-19 status, age in years and sex. Where available, HLA class I and class II types were taken from metadata supplied by the sample provider and were not determined by assay-based typing.

The paper as a whole reports these results and caveats: The quantity of clinical and demographic metadata differed by source and by participant and was supplied without curation.

Source material: peripheral blood. The sequence was obtained from a woman aged 40 to 50 with COVID-19, enrolled during active disease. The chain is made from TRBV18 and TRBJ2-6; TRBD1 fits 9 bases in the junction. The DNA reads as follows: TGTGCCAGCTCACCACCGGGACAGGGTAGCTCTGGGGCCAACGTCCTGACTTTC. It specifies CASSPPGQGSSGANVLTF.